This entry lists 21 T cell receptor beta chains sequenced from one sample in a study of post-analysis software for immune sequencing data (dated by TCRdb to about 2015). The library was generated by PCR. Sequencing relied on an Illumina HiSeq 2500. To reduce PCR and sequencing biases, unique molecular identifiers were built into the TCR beta cDNA libraries. Through fastp at Q25 and MiXCR, TCRdb rebuilt clones from the public reads, retaining in-frame beta chains. Each entry is one CDR3 protein sequence, shown with its most common DNA and genes. This sample is represented by roughly 870,000 distinct CDR3 sequences; under 70% of them were singletons. The ten top clones hold about 4.8% of the sample. Their antigens remain unidentified. Overall study outcomes, separate from this receptor: Four to six TRBV segments, including TRBV5-6, TRBV5-1 and TRBV20-1, were significantly more frequent in patients than controls.

Sequenced sample: blood. The receptor source for this set is a girl between 5 and 17 years old with multiple sclerosis.

This clonotype occurred a few times. The gene calls are TRBV7-2 and TRBJ2-1; D gene unclear. V lost 3 bases and J lost 8, with 14 bases in between. Germline V lookup: CDR1 SGHTA, CDR2 FQGNSA. The CDR3 totals 14 residues. The CDR3 DNA reads TGTGCCAGCAGCTTCGGTCTAGGCATCGATGAGCAGTTCTTC. Translating gives CASSFGLGIDEQFF.

The V gene is TRBV5-1, the J gene TRBJ1-6, with D perhaps TRBD1 (6 bases). The CDR3 has 14 residues. V was trimmed by 4 bases and J by 8 bases, leaving 13 bases between them. Germline values: CDR1 SGHRS, CDR2 YFSETQ. The CDR3 is CASSPRTEYSPLHF. In DNA, the CDR3 is TGCGCCAGCAGCCCGAGGACAGAGTATTCACCCCTCCACTTT.

The genes are TRBV7-2 and TRBJ2-7, with D maybe TRBD2 (5 bases). This CDR3 contains 14 residues. Trimming removed 1 base from V and 6 bases from J, with 13 bases in between. Germline V gives CDR1 SGHTA, CDR2 FQGNSA. The CDR3: CASSLEGGPLEQYF. The DNA for the CDR3 is TGTGCCAGCAGCTTAGAGGGCGGGCCCCTCGAGCAGTACTTC. Based on the CDR3 plus reference TRBV7-2 and TRBJ2-7, the full variable domain is GAGVSQSPSNKVTEKGKDVELRCDPISGHTALYWYRQSLGQGLEFLIYFQGNSAPDKSGLPSDRFSAERTGGSVSTLTIQRTQQEDSAVYLCASSLEGGPLEQYFGPGTRLTVT.

This clonotype was detected only a few times. The rearrangement joins TRBV5-5 to TRBJ2-7, with TRBD1 matching over 9 bases. V was clipped by 5 bases and J by 4 bases; unmatched bases: 7. CDR3 length equals 14 residues. CDR1 and CDR2 (germline): SGHKS, YYEKEE (reference sequence). Written as DNA, the CDR3 is TGTGCCAGCAGGGGAGGGACAGGGAAGTACGAGCAGTACTTC. It specifies CASRGGTGKYEQYF.

The chain has TRBV29-1 and TRBJ2-1; perhaps TRBD1 as D (6 bases). The CDR3 totals 11 residues. CDR1 and CDR2 (germline): SQVTM, ANQGSEA. V dropped 7 bases and J dropped 10 bases, with 14 bases sitting between them. The CDR3 region is CSATGSREQFF. CDR3 nucleotides: TGCAGCGCAACAGGGTCGCGGGAGCAGTTCTTC.

The rearrangement uses TRBV29-1 and TRBJ2-1; either TRBD1 or TRBD2 may supply D (6 bases each). Trimming shortened V by 4 bases and J by 2 bases, and 15 bases separated the two germline ends. CDR1 SQVTM and CDR2 ANQGSEA come from the germline V gene. The CDR3 runs 15 residues. The DNA for the CDR3 is TGCAGCGTTGCCAAAGTGGGGGGCACCTACAATGAGCAGTTCTTC. Amino acid sequence: CSVAKVGGTYNEQFF.

In DNA, the CDR3 is TGTGCCAGCAGCACGGGACAGGGGAGAAACATTCAGTACTTC. This sequence encodes CASSTGQGRNIQYF. The chain is built from TRBV7-2 and TRBJ2-4; TRBD1 aligns across 10 bases. V was clipped by 5 bases and J by 6 bases; unmatched bases: 4. The V gene's germline CDR1 is SGHTA and CDR2 FQGNSA. The CDR3 contains 14 residues.

The V call is TRBV9, the J call TRBJ2-5; D is perhaps TRBD2 (5 bases). Deletions cut 0 bases from V and 2 bases from J, with 11 bases between. The CDR3 totals 15 residues. Per the germline V gene, CDR1 is SGDLS and CDR2 is YYNGEE. The CDR3 reads CASSVAVGIQETQYF. CDR3 coding DNA: TGTGCCAGCAGCGTAGCTGTCGGGATTCAAGAGACCCAGTACTTC.

This clonotype was observed a handful of times. This rearrangement joins TRBV9 to TRBJ2-3; TRBD2 matches 7 bases. Germline loops: CDR1 SGDLS, CDR2 YYNGEE. This CDR3 has 17 amino acids. J gave up 3 bases and V 4 bases, and 14 bases lay outside the gene matches. In nucleotides, the CDR3 is TGTGCCAGCAGCTCACCCCTAGCGGAGAGGGGTACAGATACGCAGTATTTT. It codes for CASSSPLAERGTDTQYF.

The chain joins TRBV12-3 or TRBV12-4 to TRBJ2-1; D possibly uses TRBD1 or TRBD2 (7 bases each). Between the trimmed V and J ends, which lost 6 bases and 8 bases, there was a span of 29 bases. The CDR3 is 18 residues long. CDR3 amino acids: CASRNSRLGQGGEDEQFF. The DNA of the CDR3 is TGTGCCAGCAGAAACTCCCGTTTAGGGCAGGGGGGGGAGGATGAGCAGTTCTTC.

The chain recombines TRBV5-1 with TRBJ2-4; either TRBD1 or TRBD2 may supply D (6 bases each). The DNA end favors TRBJ2-7, so the J call may be wrong. Per the germline V gene, CDR1 is SGHRS and CDR2 is YFSETQ. This CDR3 region has 14 residues. In DNA form, the CDR3 reads TGCGCCAGCAGCTTGGCATCAGGGGAGGACGAGCAGTACTTC. It specifies CASSLASGEDEQYF.

In this sample, this clonotype turned up a few times. The rearrangement links TRBV7-9 to TRBJ2-3, with 7 bases fitting TRBD1. Unmatched junction bases numbered 11, after V lost 4 bases and J lost 4 bases. This CDR3 has 16 amino acids. CDR1 and CDR2 (germline): SEHNR, FQNEAQ (reference sequence). Here the CDR3 DNA reads TGTGCCAGCAGCTCCTCGACAGGGTGGAAAGCAGATACGCAGTATTTT. This translates into CASSSSTGWKADTQYF.

This clonotype was detected only a few times. The chain links TRBV7-9 to TRBJ1-1, with 9 bases aligning to TRBD1. The CDR3 has 13 amino acids. The ends lost 4 bases at V and 11 bases at J; junction bases unmatched: 8. CDR1 is SEHNR, CDR2 FQNEAQ, per germline (reference sequence). The CDR3 DNA sequence: TGTGCCAGCAGCTCCGTCTCGGACAGGGGCGCTTTCTTT. Its translation: CASSSVSDRGAFF.

V is TRBV3-1 and J is TRBJ1-5; perhaps TRBD1 as D (6 bases). The ends were cut back, 4 bases at V and 7 bases at J, with 14 bases in the middle. Germline CDR1 is LGHDT and CDR2 is YNNKEL (reference sequence). The CDR3 spans 14 residues. CDR3 amino acids: CASSLTGQGQPQHF. As DNA, the CDR3 is TGTGCCAGCAGCCTGACAGGCCAGGGGCAGCCCCAGCATTTT.

The V gene is TRBV2, the J gene TRBJ2-7; D gene unclear. Germline assignment: CDR1 SNHLY and CDR2 FYNNEI. The CDR3 extends over 12 amino acids. V was cut by 0 bases and J by 9 bases, with 9 bases left in between. CDR3 region: CASSEARVRQYF. The CDR3 DNA follows: TGTGCCAGCAGTGAAGCTCGAGTGCGGCAGTACTTC. Full variable domain (rest looked up from reference TRBV2 and TRBJ2-7): EPEVTQTPSHQVTQMGQEVILRCVPISNHLYFYWYRQILGQKVEFLVSFYNNEISEKSEIFDDQFSVERPDGSNFTLKIRSTKLEDSAMYFCASSEARVRQYFGPGTRLTVT.

The chain joins TRBV20-1 to TRBJ2-7; D remains ambiguous. The CDR3 extends over 15 amino acids. The V gene lost 0 bases and the J gene lost 0 bases, with 12 bases spanning the gap. Germline CDR1 reads DFQATT; CDR2 reads SNEGSKA (reference sequence). CDR3 nucleotides: TGCAGTGCTAGAGATGCCGTCAGAAGCTCCTACGAGCAGTACTTC. Translation gives CSARDAVRSSYEQYF.

The V gene is TRBV9, the J gene TRBJ2-5; weak D call: TRBD2 (6 bases). TRBJ2-7 matches the DNA end more closely, so the J call is doubtful. The germline V gene has CDR1 SGDLS and CDR2 YYNGEE. The CDR3 runs to 13 residues. The CDR3: CASSMTSWHEQYF. In nucleotides, the CDR3 is TGTGCCAGCAGCATGACTAGTTGGCACGAGCAGTACTTC.

This clonotype has a handful of counts. V is TRBV6-5 and J is TRBJ1-1; a possible D gene is TRBD1 (5 bases). V lost 5 bases, J lost 8 bases, and 15 bases lay in between. The CDR3 length is 13 residues. Germline CDR1 reads MNHEY; CDR2 reads SVGAGI. CDR3 bases: TGTGCCAGCAGTATTTATGGGGGGAGAGAAGCTTTCTTT. Its protein product is CASSIYGGREAFF.

This clonotype came up a few times. This CDR3 is CASSVGGSGGVYEQFF. The CDR3 DNA reads TGTGCCAGCAGCGTAGGAGGTAGCGGGGGGGTATATGAGCAGTTCTTC. The chain links TRBV9 to TRBJ2-1; 11 bases line up with TRBD2. The junction had 7 bases not matched to a gene; V was cut back by 0 bases and J by 8 bases. CDR1 is SGDLS, CDR2 YYNGEE, per germline. This CDR3 is built from 16 residues.

The chain uses TRBV12-3 or TRBV12-4 and TRBJ2-3; 11 bases are a match to TRBD2. The CDR3 is 15 residues long. V lost 9 bases, J lost 4 bases, and 9 bases stayed unmatched. This CDR3 is CASPNPSGGPDTQYF. The CDR3 DNA reads TGTGCCAGTCCGAACCCTAGCGGGGGGCCAGATACGCAGTATTTT.

This clonotype was recorded at least ten times. The chain links TRBV29-1 to TRBJ2-5, with 13 bases aligning to TRBD2. The CDR3 extends over 13 amino acids. J gave up 4 bases and V 4 bases, and 0 bases lay outside the gene matches. Germline CDR1 reads SQVTM; CDR2 reads ANQGSEA. The CDR3 DNA is TGCAGCGTTGGACTAGCGGGAGGAGAGACCCAGTACTTC. Translated, it gives CSVGLAGGETQYF.